The next 10 T cell receptor beta chains were all read from a single sample in a study of technical replicates of blood from several donors. Sequencing used immunoSEQ multiplex PCR; TCRdb keeps in-frame clones, though not all of them. The repertoire holds 60,000 to 90,000 clones, with nearly 97% as singletons. Specimen: T cells isolated from PBMCs. The source is a human donor in good health.

This clone has a count of ten or more. The J gene is TRBJ1-1, the V gene TRBV7-9; 9 bases agree with TRBD1. Germline CDR1 reads SEHNR; CDR2 reads FQNEAQ (reference sequence). The CDR3 is 14 amino acids. V trimming: 4 bases; J trimming: 1 base; junction bases outside the gene matches: 1. The CDR3, as DNA: TGTGCCAGCAGCTGGGGACAGGGGAACACTGAAGCTTTCTTT. Translated, it gives CASSWGQGNTEAFF.

The chain's CDR3 is CASRPTGFGGYTF. The DNA for the CDR3 is TGTGCCAGCAGACCGACAGGGTTCGGTGGCTACACCTTC. The rearrangement uses TRBV7-2 and TRBJ1-2; 7 bases align to TRBD1. CDR1 SGHTA and CDR2 FQGNSA come from the germline V gene. Germline trimming cut 6 bases from V and 7 bases from J; bases unmatched to any gene: 8. The CDR3 is made up of 13 amino acids.

In DNA, the CDR3 is TGTGCCAGCAGTTTATTGGCACAGACGAACACTGAAGCTTTCTTT. Protein product: CASSLLAQTNTEAFF. The chain carries TRBV28 and TRBJ1-1; D uncertain. CDR3 length equals 15 residues. CDR1 and CDR2 (germline): MDHEN, SYDVKM. Trimming took off 1 base at V and 1 base at J, with 10 bases between the two ends.

The chain recombines TRBV7-2 with TRBJ2-5, with D perhaps matching TRBD2 (6 bases). Per germline, CDR1 SGHTA and CDR2 FQGNSA. The V gene lost 1 base and the J gene lost 1 base, with 22 bases spanning the gap. The CDR3 consists of 19 residues. The CDR3 spells CASSLGTWGRLSPQETQYF. DNA of the CDR3: TGTGCCAGCAGCTTAGGGACATGGGGGAGGTTAAGCCCCCAAGAGACCCAGTACTTC.

The genes are TRBV5-1 and TRBJ2-2; 10 bases match TRBD1. V shed 8 bases and J 4 bases; nucleotides not matched to a gene: 8. The CDR3 runs 15 residues. Looked up from germline, CDR1 is SGHRS and CDR2 is YFSETQ. The CDR3 loop is CASRQGAQITGELFF. CDR3 nucleotide sequence: TGCGCCAGTCGACAGGGGGCGCAAATCACCGGGGAGCTGTTTTTT.

The J gene is TRBJ1-1, the V gene TRBV18; D may be TRBD1 (6 bases). Looked up from germline, CDR1 is KGHSH and CDR2 is LQKENI. CDR3 length: 12 residues. V lost 4 bases to trimming and J lost 8 bases, with 11 bases between them. The CDR3 region is CASSLSGAEAFF. CDR3 nucleotides: TGTGCCAGCTCACTCTCAGGGGCCGAAGCTTTCTTT.

This clone has more than one count but fewer than ten. The genes are TRBV2 and TRBJ1-1, with TRBD1 matching 7 bases. This CDR3 region has 13 residues. Germline CDR1 and CDR2: SNHLY and FYNNEI. V lost 7 bases to trimming and J lost 2 bases; unmatched junction nucleotides: 4. The CDR3 is CASNDRVNTEAFF. The CDR3, as DNA: TGTGCCAGCAACGACAGGGTAAACACTGAAGCTTTCTTT.

The chain employs TRBV6-5 and TRBJ2-5; 14 positions agree with TRBD2. Germline V CDR1 and CDR2: MNHEY, SVGAGI. The CDR3 has 15 amino acids. J was trimmed by 7 bases and V by 7 bases; bases with no gene match: 8. The CDR3 reads CASTGLAGGAGTQYF. The CDR3, as DNA: TGTGCCAGCACAGGACTAGCGGGAGGAGCGGGGACCCAGTACTTC.

The chain couples TRBV14 to TRBJ1-1; a weak D match, TRBD1 (5 bases). V lost 4 bases, J lost 5 bases, and 17 bases lay in between. This CDR3 is built from 15 residues. The germline gives CDR1 SGHDN, CDR2 FVKESK. CDR3 nucleotides: TGTGCCAGCAGCCCCCGCCAGGGAGGTCGGACTGAAGCTTTCTTT. Its translation is CASSPRQGGRTEAFF.

The V and J genes are TRBV19 and TRBJ1-2, with TRBD1 identical over 10 bases. This CDR3 is 14 amino acids long. Germline loops: CDR1 LNHDA, CDR2 SQIVND (reference sequence). Trimming removed 4 bases from V and 13 bases from J; junction bases left unmatched: 12. CDR3 sequence reads: CASSNPGTGAMITF. The CDR3 coding sequence is TGTGCCAGTAGTAACCCCGGGACAGGGGCGATGATCACCTTC.